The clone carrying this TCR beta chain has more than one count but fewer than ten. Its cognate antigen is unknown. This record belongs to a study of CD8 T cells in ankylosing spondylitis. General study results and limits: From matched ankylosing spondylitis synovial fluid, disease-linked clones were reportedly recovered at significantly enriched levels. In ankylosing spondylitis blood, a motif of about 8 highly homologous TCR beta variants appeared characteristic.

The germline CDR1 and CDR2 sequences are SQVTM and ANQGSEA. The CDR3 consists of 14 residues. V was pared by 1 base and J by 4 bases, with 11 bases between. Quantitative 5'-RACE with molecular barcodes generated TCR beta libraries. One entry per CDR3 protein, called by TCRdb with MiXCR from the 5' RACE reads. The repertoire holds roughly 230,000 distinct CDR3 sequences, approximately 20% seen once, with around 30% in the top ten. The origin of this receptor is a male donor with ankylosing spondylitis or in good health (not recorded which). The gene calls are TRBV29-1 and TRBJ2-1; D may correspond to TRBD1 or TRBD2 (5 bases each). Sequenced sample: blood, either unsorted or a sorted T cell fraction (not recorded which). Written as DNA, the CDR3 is TGCAGCGTTGAAGGTCTGGGACGTTACAATGAGCAGTTCTTC. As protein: CSVEGLGRYNEQFF.